Below, 16 T cell receptor beta chains from the same sample are listed, as sequenced in a study of blood T cell repertoires in COVID-19. Method: immunoSEQ multiplex PCR; TCRdb's copy keeps in-frame clones and lacks some. The profile shows some 140,000 clones, 60% to 80% of them singletons. Sample: peripheral blood. Receptor source: a man in his 60s who had recovered from COVID-19.

This clone was picked up a small number of times. This sequence joins TRBV5-1 and TRBJ1-4; 7 bases agree with TRBD1. In germline, CDR1 is SGHRS, CDR2 YFSETQ. The CDR3 sequence is 18 residues long. V shed 0 bases, J shed 0 bases, and the junction held 8 bases outside the gene matches. CDR3 bases: TGCGCCAGCAGCTTGGGGGGACAGAGCATTGCAACTAATGAAAAACTGTTTTTT. It yields the protein CASSLGGQSIATNEKLFF.

This chain uses TRBV7-2 with TRBJ2-1, with 8 bases lining up with TRBD2. The CDR3 has 14 amino acids. Unmatched junction bases numbered 10, after V lost 5 bases and J lost 10 bases. The germline V gene encodes CDR1 SGHTA and CDR2 FQGNSA. The CDR3 is CASSPSGSSAEQFF. DNA for the CDR3: TGTGCCAGCAGCCCGAGCGGGAGTTCTGCCGAGCAGTTCTTC.

This clone was counted a few times. V usage is TRBV9 and J usage is TRBJ1-2; no clear D. V lost 4 bases to trimming and J lost 3 bases, with 13 bases between them. The CDR3 is 14 residues long. Germline assignment: CDR1 SGDLS and CDR2 YYNGEE. DNA for the CDR3: TGTGCCAGCAGCCCTACGCGGGTATACTATGGCTACACCTTC. It encodes CASSPTRVYYGYTF.

The rearrangement joins TRBV10-3 to TRBJ2-7, with D possibly TRBD2 on 6 matching bases. The CDR3 length is 15 residues. The germline V and J ends were trimmed by 3 bases and 2 bases, with 14 bases remaining between them. CDR1 ENHRY and CDR2 SYGVKD come from the germline V gene. The CDR3 sequence: CAISDSGGQTYEQYF. CDR3 coding DNA: TGTGCCATCAGTGACTCTGGAGGGCAAACCTACGAGCAGTACTTC.

This clone occurred a few times. V gene TRBV4-3 combines with J gene TRBJ1-4, with a weak D call TRBD1 (5 bases). Deletions cut 3 bases from V and 8 bases from J, with 13 bases between. The CDR3 loop spans 14 amino acids. Per germline, CDR1 LGHNA and CDR2 YSLEER. The CDR3 is CASSQGPGGEKLFF. The DNA of the CDR3 is TGCGCCAGCAGCCAGGGTCCGGGGGGAGAAAAACTGTTTTTT.

The chain has TRBV28 and TRBJ1-5, with D hard to call. V lost 6 bases to trimming and J lost 4 bases, with 19 bases between them. Germline CDR1 and CDR2: MDHEN and SYDVKM. This CDR3 comprises 16 residues. The CDR3 sequence: CASREGTAYPNQPQHF. The CDR3 region has the DNA TGTGCCAGCAGGGAAGGTACAGCTTACCCTAATCAGCCCCAGCATTTT.

The table lists this clone with a few counts. The chain couples TRBV4-1 to TRBJ1-2; the D gene is possibly TRBD1 (5 bases). V dropped 0 bases and J dropped 2 bases, with 16 bases sitting between them. In germline, CDR1 is MGHRA, CDR2 YSYEKL. This CDR3 has 17 residues. CDR3 bases: TGCGCCAGCAGCCAAGATGGCATTACAGGAACCAACTATGGCTACACCTTC. Amino acids: CASSQDGITGTNYGYTF.

This clone has more than one count but fewer than ten. The V call is TRBV7-9, the J call TRBJ2-1; 8 bases match TRBD1. Losses at the gene ends were 1 base for V and 5 bases for J; bases not matched to a gene: 1. Per the germline V gene, CDR1 is SEHNR and CDR2 is FQNEAQ (reference sequence). This CDR3 has 14 residues. The CDR3 nucleotides read TGTGCCAGCAGCTTAGAACAGGGGGACAATGAGCAGTTCTTC. This sequence encodes CASSLEQGDNEQFF.

This sequence joins TRBV20-1 and TRBJ1-2; maybe TRBD1 (6 bases). The germline V gene has CDR1 DFQATT and CDR2 SNEGSKA (reference sequence). Deletions cut 3 bases from V and 8 bases from J, with 10 bases between. The CDR3 sequence is 11 residues long. The CDR3 region is CSARARGGYTF. The CDR3 coding sequence is TGCAGTGCTAGGGCCAGGGGCGGCTACACCTTC.

V is TRBV5-1 and J is TRBJ2-3; D is ambiguous. Germline values: CDR1 SGHRS, CDR2 YFSETQ. The V end lost 2 bases, the J end lost 2 bases, and 12 bases lay between the germline ends. The CDR3 length is 15 residues. In DNA, the CDR3 is TGCGCCAGCAGCTTTAACAGTTGGTCCACAGATACGCAGTATTTT. Amino acids: CASSFNSWSTDTQYF.

The V call is TRBV28, the J call TRBJ2-2; 7 bases align to TRBD2. CDR3 length: 16 amino acids. J lost 7 bases, V lost 1 base, and 9 bases had no gene match. Germline V gene data show CDR1 as MDHEN and CDR2 as SYDVKM. CDR3 sequence (DNA): TGTGCCAGCAGTTTATCCCTCCCAGGGAGGGGCGGGGAGCTGTTTTTT. Translation gives CASSLSLPGRGGELFF.

The chain employs TRBV7-2 and TRBJ2-1; TRBD2 aligns across 8 bases. The germline V gene encodes CDR1 SGHTA and CDR2 FQGNSA. V lost 4 bases and J lost 6; bases outside the gene matches: 8. The length of the CDR3 is 15 residues. DNA for the CDR3: TGTGCCAGCAGCTCCGGGACTAGTATTGCCAATGAGCAGTTCTTC. It codes for CASSSGTSIANEQFF.

This clone was detected a few times. This chain links TRBV7-8 with TRBJ1-2; D unresolved. The CDR3 length is 14 residues. Germline V gives CDR1 SGHVS, CDR2 FQNEAQ. V was cut by 1 base and J by 2 bases, with 8 bases left in between. Here the CDR3 DNA reads TGTGCCAGCAGCTTAGAACCGCTAAACTATGGCTACACCTTC. This codes for CASSLEPLNYGYTF.

The gene calls are TRBV5-4 and TRBJ2-5, with D perhaps TRBD1 (6 bases). The CDR3 is made up of 15 amino acids. The germline gives CDR1 SGHNT, CDR2 YYREEE (reference sequence). Trimming took 4 bases from V and 7 from J, leaving 20 bases between them. The CDR3 nucleotides are TGTGCCAGCAGCCACCAAGGACAGATCTCGGGGACCCAGTACTTC. Protein sequence: CASSHQGQISGTQYF.

The V and J genes are TRBV10-1 and TRBJ1-5; possibly TRBD1 for D (6 bases). Germline lookup yields CDR1 WNHNN and CDR2 SYGVQD (reference sequence). This CDR3 contains 14 residues. Trimming left V 7 bases short and J 3 bases short, with 13 bases between. This CDR3 reads CASTRTDHNQPQHF. The CDR3 bases are TGCGCCAGCACACGGACAGATCACAATCAGCCCCAGCATTTT.

This chain joins TRBV4-3 and TRBJ2-3, with TRBD2 matching over 9 bases. Germline CDR1 and CDR2: LGHNA and YSLEER. V was pared by 4 bases and J by 4 bases, with 21 bases of the junction left unmatched. The CDR3 is 20 residues long. The CDR3 region has the DNA TGCGCCAGCAGCCGCGGCCGGGGGCGAGCTAGCGGGACTGTACCAGATACGCAGTATTTT. Translated: CASSRGRGRASGTVPDTQYF.